Listed below are T cell receptor beta chains from one sample, sequenced in a study of shared clonotypes between healthy human individuals. TCRdb's copy holds only in-frame clones and misses some; the assay was immunoSEQ multiplex PCR. The repertoire holds around 600,000 clones, with 85% to 95% as singletons. Input material: naive CD8+ T cells sorted from blood. The receptors originated from a woman under 40 in good health. Both conserved end residues are part of each CDR3. D genes are given only for firm matches. Some rows mark clone size as missing; the rest say once, few, many or name a class of expanded clone.

J: TRBJ2-3; size: NA; D: NA; V: TRBV9; DNA: TGTGCCAGCAGGGAAGGGCGTGCGCCCGGAGATACGCAGTATTTT; CDR3: CASREGRAPGDTQYF
J: TRBJ2-5; size: NA; D: NA; V: TRBV4-1; DNA: TGCGCCAGCAGCCAAGAACGAGGGGAGACCCAGTACTTC; CDR3: CASSQERGETQYF
J: TRBJ1-1; size: NA; D: NA; V: TRBV29-1; DNA: TGCAGCGTGGTAGGGGTAGTGAACACTGAAGCTTTCTTT; CDR3: CSVVGVVNTEAFF
J: TRBJ2-7; size: NA; D: NA; V: TRBV5-1; DNA: TGCGCCAGCAGCTTGGCAAGGACTTCGTTCTACGAGCAGTACTTC; CDR3: CASSLARTSFYEQYF
J: TRBJ1-2; size: NA; D: NA; V: TRBV19; DNA: TGTGCCAGGCGGCGTGGGCAGGCTCACCAACGGGGCTACACCTTC; CDR3: CARRRGQAHQRGYTF
J: TRBJ1-2; size: NA; D: NA; V: TRBV7-9; DNA: TGTGCCAGCAGCCCACGTGAGGGGCTACGGGACAAGGACTATGGCTACACCTTC; CDR3: CASSPREGLRDKDYGYTF
J: TRBJ2-7; size: NA; D: TRBD2; V: TRBV19; DNA: TGTGCCACGTTTTGTTATGGGACTAGCGGGACGGACGAGCAGTACTTC; CDR3: CATFCYGTSGTDEQYF
J: TRBJ2-3; size: NA; D: NA; V: TRBV28; DNA: TGTGCCAGCAGTTTCAGAGATACGCAGTATTTT; CDR3: CASSFRDTQYF
J: TRBJ2-5; size: NA; D: NA; V: TRBV9; DNA: TGTGCCAGCAGCGTAGGGGGTAATGAGGGAGTGGAGACCCAGTACTTC; CDR3: CASSVGGNEGVETQYF
J: TRBJ2-7; size: NA; D: NA; V: TRBV13; DNA: TGTGCCAGCAGCGCGAGGACGCAAGCCTACGAGCAGTACTTC; CDR3: CASSARTQAYEQYF
J: TRBJ2-5; size: NA; D: NA; V: TRBV4-1; DNA: TGCGCCAGCAGCCACGCAGAGAGCCAAGAGACCCAGTACTTC; CDR3: CASSHAESQETQYF
J: TRBJ2-1; size: NA; D: TRBD2; V: TRBV9; DNA: TGTGCCAGCAGCTATAGCGGGAACGTGGGAAATGAGCAGTTCTTC; CDR3: CASSYSGNVGNEQFF
J: TRBJ2-3; size: NA; D: TRBD1; V: TRBV19; DNA: TGTGCCAGTAGAAGGGACAGGGAGGGATTGGATACGCAGTATTTT; CDR3: CASRRDREGLDTQYF
J: TRBJ1-5; size: few; D: NA; V: TRBV28; DNA: TGTGCCAGCAGTTTTGGGGGGAATCAGCCCCAGCATTTT; CDR3: CASSFGGNQPQHF
J: TRBJ2-7; size: NA; D: TRBD2; V: TRBV4-1; DNA: TGCGCCAGCAGCCAAGTAGCGGGCTCCTACGAGCAGTACTTC; CDR3: CASSQVAGSYEQYF
J: TRBJ1-4; size: NA; D: NA; V: TRBV10-2; DNA: TGCGCCAGCAGTGACGGGGGGGTAGCTGAAAAACTGTTTTTT; CDR3: CASSDGGVAEKLFF
J: TRBJ2-3; size: NA; D: NA; V: TRBV18; DNA: TGTGCCAGCTCACAACGTACGACAGGCTTCCCCACAGATACGCAGTATTTT; CDR3: CASSQRTTGFPTDTQYF
J: TRBJ2-3; size: NA; D: NA; V: TRBV11-2; DNA: TGTGCCAGCAGCGCGCGAGACATTCTTAGCACAGATACGCAGTATTTT; CDR3: CASSARDILSTDTQYF
J: TRBJ2-7; size: NA; D: TRBD2; V: TRBV7-8; DNA: TGTGCCAGCAGCTTAGCGGCTAGCGGGAGACCCGGCTCCTACGAGCAGTACTTC; CDR3: CASSLAASGRPGSYEQYF
J: TRBJ2-7; size: NA; D: NA; V: TRBV27; DNA: TGTGCCAGCAGTTTACTAGGAGAGGGATCCTACGAGCAGTACTTC; CDR3: CASSLLGEGSYEQYF
J: TRBJ2-7; size: NA; D: TRBD2; V: TRBV6-5; DNA: TGTGCCAGCAGTTACCGCGGGGAGGGGTACGAGCAGTACTTC; CDR3: CASSYRGEGYEQYF
J: TRBJ2-7; size: NA; D: TRBD1; V: TRBV29-1; DNA: TGCAGCGTCAAAGGGGGCAGGGAAAGGCCCTACGAGCAGTACTTC; CDR3: CSVKGGRERPYEQYF
J: TRBJ2-2; size: few; D: NA; V: TRBV27; DNA: TGTGCCAGCAGTTTAACCGGTAACACCGGGGAGCTGTTTTTT; CDR3: CASSLTGNTGELFF
J: TRBJ2-7; size: NA; D: TRBD2; V: TRBV18; DNA: TGTGCCAGCTCACCACCGTCTCTAGCGGGAGGGCCCTACGAGCAGTACTTC; CDR3: CASSPPSLAGGPYEQYF
J: TRBJ2-2; size: once; D: NA; V: TRBV28; DNA: TGTGCCAGCAGTTATCGGACAGCGAACACCGGGGAGCTGTTTTTT; CDR3: CASSYRTANTGELFF
J: TRBJ2-7; size: NA; D: TRBD2; V: TRBV5-6; DNA: TGTGCCAGCACCCCTCACCTCGGGACTAGTCTCTACGAGCAGTACTTC; CDR3: CASTPHLGTSLYEQYF
J: TRBJ1-1; size: once; D: NA; V: TRBV19; DNA: TGTGCCAGTAGTATAGTCGGGGGAGGCACTGAAGCTTTCTTT; CDR3: CASSIVGGGTEAFF
J: TRBJ2-1; size: NA; D: TRBD2; V: TRBV10-3; DNA: TGTGCCATCAGTGACGGACTAGTTCTGTACAATGAGCAGTTCTTC; CDR3: CAISDGLVLYNEQFF
J: TRBJ2-1; size: NA; D: TRBD1; V: TRBV5-1; DNA: TGCGCCAGCAGCTCTTCCGGACAGGGAAACTACAATGAGCAGTTCTTC; CDR3: CASSSSGQGNYNEQFF
J: TRBJ1-1; size: once; D: NA; V: TRBV19; DNA: TGTGCCAGTAGTATATGGTCATTGGGGACTGAAGCTTTCTTT; CDR3: CASSIWSLGTEAFF
J: TRBJ2-7; size: NA; D: TRBD2; V: TRBV11-2; DNA: TGTGCCAGCAGCTTAGATTTTTCGCGGGAGGACTCCTACGAGCAGTACTTC; CDR3: CASSLDFSREDSYEQYF
J: TRBJ2-1; size: NA; D: TRBD2; V: TRBV27; DNA: TGTGCCAGCAGGCGGACTAGCGGGAGGGCCAAGGTGGACAATGAGCAGTTCTTC; CDR3: CASRRTSGRAKVDNEQFF
J: TRBJ2-1; size: NA; D: TRBD2; V: TRBV19; DNA: TGTGCCAGTAGTCATGGACTAGACTACAATGAGCAGTTCTTC; CDR3: CASSHGLDYNEQFF
J: TRBJ2-3; size: NA; D: TRBD2; V: TRBV7-9; DNA: TGTGCCAGTTATTGGCGGGAGGTAACAGATACGCAGTATTTT; CDR3: CASYWREVTDTQYF
J: TRBJ2-1; size: NA; D: TRBD1; V: TRBV28; DNA: TGTACACGGGGCGACAGGGGACTTATCCCCCCCTACAATGAGCAGTTCTTC; CDR3: CTRGDRGLIPPYNEQFF
J: TRBJ2-1; size: NA; D: NA; V: TRBV27; DNA: TGTGCCAGCAGTTTGTCTCCCAACAATGAGCAGTTCTTC; CDR3: CASSLSPNNEQFF
J: TRBJ2-3; size: NA; D: NA; V: TRBV10-2; DNA: TGCGCCAGTTTTCAAACAGATACGCAGTATTTT; CDR3: CASFQTDTQYF
J: TRBJ2-7; size: NA; D: TRBD1; V: TRBV4-2; DNA: TGTGCCAGCAGCCAAGAGACAGGGACCTACGAGCAGTACTTC; CDR3: CASSQETGTYEQYF
J: TRBJ2-7; size: NA; D: TRBD1; V: TRBV6-1; DNA: TGTGCCAGCAGTGTGGGACAGGTGTTCTCCTACGAGCAGTACTTC; CDR3: CASSVGQVFSYEQYF
J: TRBJ1-5; size: NA; D: NA; V: TRBV27; DNA: TGTGCCAGCAGTTTATCTGTAGTCAATCAGCCCCAGCATTTT; CDR3: CASSLSVVNQPQHF
J: TRBJ2-7; size: NA; D: TRBD2; V: TRBV5-1; DNA: TGCGCCAGCAGCAGGGAGCGGGAGGGCGACGAGCAGTACTTC; CDR3: CASSREREGDEQYF
J: TRBJ2-2; size: NA; D: NA; V: TRBV5-6; DNA: TGTGCCAGCAGCTGGGCGGACACCGGGGAGCTGTTTTTT; CDR3: CASSWADTGELFF
J: TRBJ2-7; size: NA; D: NA; V: TRBV10-1; DNA: TGCGCCAGCAGTGAGTCTGAGCGTTCTCCCTACGAGCAGTACTTC; CDR3: CASSESERSPYEQYF
J: TRBJ1-3; size: NA; D: NA; V: TRBV5-1; DNA: TGCGCCAGCAGCTTGGCTCAGGGCGGCTCTGGAAACACCATATATTTT; CDR3: CASSLAQGGSGNTIYF
J: TRBJ2-7; size: NA; D: NA; V: TRBV18; DNA: TGTGCCAGCTCACCGATCGAAAGGGTTCGGTCCCTCGAGCAGTACTTC; CDR3: CASSPIERVRSLEQYF
J: TRBJ2-7; size: NA; D: NA; V: TRBV19; DNA: TGTGCCAGTAGTATAGGTAGCTCCTACGAGCAGTACTTC; CDR3: CASSIGSSYEQYF
J: TRBJ1-3; size: few; D: NA; V: TRBV9; DNA: TGTGCCTCGACTCCCTCGTCAGGAAACACCATATATTTT; CDR3: CASTPSSGNTIYF
J: TRBJ1-2; size: NA; D: NA; V: TRBV12-5; DNA: TGTGCTAGTGGTTCTACAGGTTATGGCTACACCTTC; CDR3: CASGSTGYGYTF
J: TRBJ2-1; size: few; D: TRBD1; V: TRBV27; DNA: TGTGCCAGCAGCCCATCAGGGGGCAATGAGCAGTTCTTC; CDR3: CASSPSGGNEQFF
J: TRBJ1-5; size: NA; D: NA; V: TRBV4-1; DNA: TGCGCCAGCGCATTAAGGGGAGGTGGTAGCAATCAGCCCCAGCATTTT; CDR3: CASALRGGGSNQPQHF
J: TRBJ2-3; size: NA; D: NA; V: TRBV6-5; DNA: TGTGCCAGCAGTTACTCGGGCGGGGCAGATACGCAGTATTTT; CDR3: CASSYSGGADTQYF
J: TRBJ2-5; size: NA; D: TRBD2; V: TRBV27; DNA: TGTGCCAGCAGTTTATACAGCGGGAGTATTGCGGGAGAGACCCAGTACTTC; CDR3: CASSLYSGSIAGETQYF
J: TRBJ2-1; size: NA; D: TRBD1; V: TRBV28; DNA: TGTGCCAGCAGTGGACGGACAGGGTACAATGAGCAGTTCTTC; CDR3: CASSGRTGYNEQFF
J: TRBJ2-5; size: NA; D: NA; V: TRBV7-8; DNA: TGTGCCAGCAGCTTATATGGAGCAGTTCAAGAGACCCAGTACTTC; CDR3: CASSLYGAVQETQYF
J: TRBJ1-1; size: NA; D: NA; V: TRBV20-1; DNA: TGCAGTGCTACAGGTCGGGGAGCTTTCTTT; CDR3: CSATGRGAFF
J: TRBJ2-1; size: NA; D: NA; V: TRBV5-4; DNA: TGTGCCAGCAGCCGGGGTACGGGAACCTACAATGAGCAGTTCTTC; CDR3: CASSRGTGTYNEQFF